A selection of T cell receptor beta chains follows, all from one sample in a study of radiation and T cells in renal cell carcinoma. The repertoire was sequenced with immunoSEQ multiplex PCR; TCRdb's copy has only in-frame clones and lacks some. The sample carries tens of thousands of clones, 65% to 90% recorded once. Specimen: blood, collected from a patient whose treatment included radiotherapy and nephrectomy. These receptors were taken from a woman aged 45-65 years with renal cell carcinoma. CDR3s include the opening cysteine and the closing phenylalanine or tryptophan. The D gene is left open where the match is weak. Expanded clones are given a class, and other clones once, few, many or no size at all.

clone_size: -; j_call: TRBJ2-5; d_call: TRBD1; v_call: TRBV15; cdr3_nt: TGTGCCACCAGCCTGGACAGGGGGGGGGAGACCCAGTACTTC; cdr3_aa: CATSLDRGGETQYF
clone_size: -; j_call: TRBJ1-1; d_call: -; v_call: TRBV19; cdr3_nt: TGTGCCAGTAGGGGAACAGGGCCGGAGGAAGCTTTCTTT; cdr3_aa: CASRGTGPEEAFF
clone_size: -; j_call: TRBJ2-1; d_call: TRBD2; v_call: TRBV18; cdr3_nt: TGTGCCAGCTCACCACCGTCTAGCGGATCCTACAATGAGCAGTTCTTC; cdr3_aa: CASSPPSSGSYNEQFF
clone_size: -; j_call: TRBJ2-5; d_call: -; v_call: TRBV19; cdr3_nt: TGTGCCAGTAGTATTGGTAACCAAGAGACCCAGTACTTC; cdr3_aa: CASSIGNQETQYF
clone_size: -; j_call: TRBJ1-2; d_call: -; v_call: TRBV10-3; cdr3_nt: TGTGCCATCAGTGCAGACGGAGACTATGGCTACACCTTC; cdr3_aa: CAISADGDYGYTF
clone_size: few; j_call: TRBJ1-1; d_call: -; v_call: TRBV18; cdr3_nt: TGTGCCAGCTCCCTCGGTCCCGTGCCTGAAGCTTTCTTT; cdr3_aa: CASSLGPVPEAFF
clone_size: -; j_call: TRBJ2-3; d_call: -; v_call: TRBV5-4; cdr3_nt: TGTGCCAGCAGCTTGACCGGCGGGGGCGCAGATACGCAGTATTTT; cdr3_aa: CASSLTGGGADTQYF
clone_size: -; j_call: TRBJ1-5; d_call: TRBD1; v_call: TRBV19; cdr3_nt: TGTGCCAGTAGTCCTTCGATTGGACAGGGGTACAATCAGCCCCAGCATTTT; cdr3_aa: CASSPSIGQGYNQPQHF
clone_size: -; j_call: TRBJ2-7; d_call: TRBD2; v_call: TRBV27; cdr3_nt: TGTGCCAGCAGGACTAGCGGATACGAGCAGTACTTC; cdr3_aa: CASRTSGYEQYF
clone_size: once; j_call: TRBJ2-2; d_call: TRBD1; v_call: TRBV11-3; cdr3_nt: TGTGCCAGCAGCTTACCCCGGGACAGGGGTGGCACCGGGGAGCTGTTTTTT; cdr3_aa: CASSLPRDRGGTGELFF
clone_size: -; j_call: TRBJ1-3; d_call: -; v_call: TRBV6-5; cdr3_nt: TGTGCCAGCAGTTACGGGGGAAACACCATATATTTT; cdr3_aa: CASSYGGNTIYF
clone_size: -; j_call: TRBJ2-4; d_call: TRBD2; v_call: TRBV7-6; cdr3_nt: TGTGCCAGCAGCTTAGAGGCGGGAGGCCCGGCCAAAAACATTCAGTACTTC; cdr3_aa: CASSLEAGGPAKNIQYF
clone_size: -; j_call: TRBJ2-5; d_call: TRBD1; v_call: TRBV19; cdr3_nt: TGTGCCAGTGGCAACCGGGACAGCCGGGAGACCCAGTACTTC; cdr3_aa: CASGNRDSRETQYF
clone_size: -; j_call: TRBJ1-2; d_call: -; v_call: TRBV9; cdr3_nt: TGTGCCAGCAGCGTAAGAGCTAACTATGGCTACACCTTC; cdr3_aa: CASSVRANYGYTF
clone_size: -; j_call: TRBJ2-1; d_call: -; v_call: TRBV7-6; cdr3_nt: TGTGCCAGCAGCCCAAGGGAGCAGGCGTACAATGAGCAGTTCTTC; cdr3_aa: CASSPREQAYNEQFF
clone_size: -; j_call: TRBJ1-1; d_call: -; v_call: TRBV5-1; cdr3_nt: TGCGCCAGCAGCCTAGCATCTGACACTGAAGCTTTCTTT; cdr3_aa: CASSLASDTEAFF
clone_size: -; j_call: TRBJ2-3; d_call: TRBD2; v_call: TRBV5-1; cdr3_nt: TGCGCCAGCAGCCTAGGGACTAGCGCCGCCACAGATACGCAGTATTTT; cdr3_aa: CASSLGTSAATDTQYF
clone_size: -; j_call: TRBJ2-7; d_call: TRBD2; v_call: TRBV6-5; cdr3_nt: TGTGCCAGCAGTTACTCGGAGCGGGGCTCCTACGAGCAGTACTTC; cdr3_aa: CASSYSERGSYEQYF
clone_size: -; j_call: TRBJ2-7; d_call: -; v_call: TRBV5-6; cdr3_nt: TGTGCCAGCAGCTCTACCGTGAGACTAGGGGTCTACGAGCAGTACTTC; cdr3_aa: CASSSTVRLGVYEQYF
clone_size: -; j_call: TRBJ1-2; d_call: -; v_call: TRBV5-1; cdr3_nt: TGCGCCAGCAGCTTGGCCACGGACTATGGCTACACCTTC; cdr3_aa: CASSLATDYGYTF
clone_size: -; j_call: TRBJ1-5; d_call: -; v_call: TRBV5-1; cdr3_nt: TGCGCCAGCAGCTGCCGGGCCCCCCAGCATTTT; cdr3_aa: CASSCRAPQHF
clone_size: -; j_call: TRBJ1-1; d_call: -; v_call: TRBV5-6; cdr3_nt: TGTGCCAGCAGCCCGGACCGTACTATGAACACTGAAGCTTTCTTT; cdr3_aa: CASSPDRTMNTEAFF
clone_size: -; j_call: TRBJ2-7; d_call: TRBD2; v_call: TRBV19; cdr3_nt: TGTGCCAGTAGTAAATCCGCACTAGCGGGAGGCGGTTACGAGCAGTACTTC; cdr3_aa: CASSKSALAGGGYEQYF
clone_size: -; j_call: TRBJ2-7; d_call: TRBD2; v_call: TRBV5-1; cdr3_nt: TGCGCCAGCAGCCAGTCAGCGGGAGGGGACGAGCAGTACTTC; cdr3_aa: CASSQSAGGDEQYF
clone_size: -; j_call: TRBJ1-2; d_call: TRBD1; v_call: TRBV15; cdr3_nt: TGTGCCACCAGCCCAAGGGCTACAGGGGGATCGGGCTACACCTTC; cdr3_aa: CATSPRATGGSGYTF
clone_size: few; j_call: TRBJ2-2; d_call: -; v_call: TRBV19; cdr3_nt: TGTGCCAGTAAAGGGGGGGACACCGGGGAGCTGTTTTTT; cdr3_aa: CASKGGDTGELFF
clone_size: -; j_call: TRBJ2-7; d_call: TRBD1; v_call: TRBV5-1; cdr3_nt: TGCGCCAGCAGGCCTACAGGGGCCGCCTACGAGCAGTACTTC; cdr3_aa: CASRPTGAAYEQYF
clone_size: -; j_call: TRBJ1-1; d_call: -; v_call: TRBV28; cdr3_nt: TGTGCCAGCAGTTTACTGTCTGAAGCTTTCTTT; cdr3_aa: CASSLLSEAFF
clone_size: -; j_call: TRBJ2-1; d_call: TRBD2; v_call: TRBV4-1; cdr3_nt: TGCGCCAGCAGCCAAGACAAGGGCCTTTGGGAGCGGGGGGGCCGGAATGAGCAGTTCTTC; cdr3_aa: CASSQDKGLWERGGRNEQFF
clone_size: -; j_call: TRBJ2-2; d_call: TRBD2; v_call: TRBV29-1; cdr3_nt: TGCAGCGTTGAACCGGCGGGGGGCTCCCACACCGGGGAGCTGTTTTTT; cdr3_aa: CSVEPAGGSHTGELFF
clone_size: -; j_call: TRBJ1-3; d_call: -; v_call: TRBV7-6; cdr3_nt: TGTGCCAGCAGCTCCCCCACTGGAAACACCATATATTTT; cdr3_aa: CASSSPTGNTIYF
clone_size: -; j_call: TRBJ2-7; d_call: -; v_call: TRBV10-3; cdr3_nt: TGTGCCATCAAGGATCAGGGTGAGCAGTACTTC; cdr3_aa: CAIKDQGEQYF
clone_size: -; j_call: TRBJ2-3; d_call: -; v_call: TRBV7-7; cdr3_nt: TGTGCCAGCAGCCAAACGGCGCGGGACAAAACAGATACGCAGTATTTT; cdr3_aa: CASSQTARDKTDTQYF
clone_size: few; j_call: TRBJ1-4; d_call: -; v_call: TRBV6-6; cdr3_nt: TGTGCCAGCAGTTGGTCGACGGGGGAAAAACTGTTTTTT; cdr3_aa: CASSWSTGEKLFF
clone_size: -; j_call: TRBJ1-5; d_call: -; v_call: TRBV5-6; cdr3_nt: TGTGCCAGCAGCCGAACAGGTTGGGATCAGCCCCAGCATTTT; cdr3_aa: CASSRTGWDQPQHF
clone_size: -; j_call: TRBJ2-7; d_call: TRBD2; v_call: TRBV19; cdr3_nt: TGTGCCAGTAGTTTAGCGGGAGCGTCCTACGAGCAGTACTTC; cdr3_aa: CASSLAGASYEQYF
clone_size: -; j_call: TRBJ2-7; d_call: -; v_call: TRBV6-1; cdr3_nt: TGTGCCAGCAGTGGAGGGGTAGGAGGGGAGGACTTGGGCGAGCAGTACTTC; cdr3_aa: CASSGGVGGEDLGEQYF
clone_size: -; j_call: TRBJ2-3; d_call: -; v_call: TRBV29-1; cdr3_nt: TGCAGCGTTGAAGATCAGTTACGGTCTTCTAGCACAGATACGCAGTATTTT; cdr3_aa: CSVEDQLRSSSTDTQYF
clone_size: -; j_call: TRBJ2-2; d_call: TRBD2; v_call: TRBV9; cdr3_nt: TGTGCCAGCAGCGCACTAGCGGTCACCGGGGAGCTGTTTTTT; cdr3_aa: CASSALAVTGELFF
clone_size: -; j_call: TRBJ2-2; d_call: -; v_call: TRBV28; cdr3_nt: TGTGCCAGCGGCTTAACGCAACAGATGACCGGGGAGCTGTTTTTT; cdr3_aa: CASGLTQQMTGELFF
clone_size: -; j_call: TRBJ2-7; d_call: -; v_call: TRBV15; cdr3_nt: TGTGCCACCAGCAGATCTCATACCCCAGGGAACGAGCAGTACTTC; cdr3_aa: CATSRSHTPGNEQYF
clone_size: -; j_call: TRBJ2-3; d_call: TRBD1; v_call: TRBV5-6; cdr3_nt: TGTGCCAGCACACAGGGGGCGGCCCCAGATACGCAGTATTTT; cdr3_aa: CASTQGAAPDTQYF
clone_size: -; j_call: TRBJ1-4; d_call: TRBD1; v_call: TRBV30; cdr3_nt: TGTGCCTGGAGTCCGGACAGGGTCGCTGAAAAACTGTTTTTT; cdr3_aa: CAWSPDRVAEKLFF
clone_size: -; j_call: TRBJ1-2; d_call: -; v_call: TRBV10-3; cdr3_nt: TGTGCCATCAGCCAGGGGCCTAACTATGGCTACACCTTC; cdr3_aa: CAISQGPNYGYTF
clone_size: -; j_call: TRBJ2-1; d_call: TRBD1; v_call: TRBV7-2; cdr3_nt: TGTGCCAGCAGCCCTTGGACAGGGGGTAACAATGAGCAGTTCTTC; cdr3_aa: CASSPWTGGNNEQFF
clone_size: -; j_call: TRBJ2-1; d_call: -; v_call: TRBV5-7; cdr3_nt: TGTGCCAGCAGCTTGGTGCGGGGTGGGGAGCAGTTCTTC; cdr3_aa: CASSLVRGGEQFF
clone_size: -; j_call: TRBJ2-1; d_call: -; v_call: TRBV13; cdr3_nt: TGTGCCAGCAGCTTATGGGGCCCGTACAATGAGCAGTTCTTC; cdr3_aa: CASSLWGPYNEQFF
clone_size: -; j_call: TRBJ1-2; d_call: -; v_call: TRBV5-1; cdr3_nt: TGCGCCAGCAGCTTGGCAGGGATAGATAACTATGGCTACACCTTC; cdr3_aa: CASSLAGIDNYGYTF
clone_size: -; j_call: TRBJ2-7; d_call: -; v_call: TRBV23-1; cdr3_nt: TGCGCCAGCAACCGCAGGGGCGAGCAGTACTTC; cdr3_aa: CASNRRGEQYF
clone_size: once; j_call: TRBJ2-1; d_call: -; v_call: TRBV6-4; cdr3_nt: TGTGCCAGCAGTGAGGCTGGCGGGCGGCAGTTCTTC; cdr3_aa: CASSEAGGRQFF